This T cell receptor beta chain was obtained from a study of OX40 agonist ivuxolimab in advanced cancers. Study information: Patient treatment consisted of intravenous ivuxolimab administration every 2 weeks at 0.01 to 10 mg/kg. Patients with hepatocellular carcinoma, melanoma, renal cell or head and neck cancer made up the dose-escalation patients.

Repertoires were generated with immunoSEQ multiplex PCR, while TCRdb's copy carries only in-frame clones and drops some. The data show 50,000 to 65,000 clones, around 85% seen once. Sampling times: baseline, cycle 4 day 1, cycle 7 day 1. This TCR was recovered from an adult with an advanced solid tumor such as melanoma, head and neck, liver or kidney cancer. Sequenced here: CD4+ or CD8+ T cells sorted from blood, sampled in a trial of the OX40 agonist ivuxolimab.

The CDR3 DNA follows: TGTGCCAGCAGCTTTTACAGGGGGCATCACGAGCAGTACTTC. It encodes CASSFYRGHHEQYF. The chain is built from TRBV11-2 and TRBJ2-7, with TRBD1 identical over 9 bases. Germline CDR1 and CDR2: SGHAT and FQNNGV. Trimming removed 3 bases from V and 5 bases from J; junction bases left unmatched: 5. The CDR3 is made up of 14 amino acids.